This note documents a single TCR beta chain sequence. These data originate in a study of shared clonotypes between healthy human individuals. The CDR3 sequence is 16 residues long. The germline gives CDR1 SGHRS, CDR2 YFSETQ. The V segment lost 2 bases and the J segment 5 bases; nucleotides outside the gene matches: 7. Sequenced by immunoSEQ multiplex PCR; TCRdb stores in-frame clones only, minus some. Among more than 150,000 clones listed, approximately 70% were seen once. The sequenced sample was memory CD4+ T cells sorted from blood. As for subset: CD45RA-negative fraction. This chain uses TRBV5-1 with TRBJ2-1; 10 bases match TRBD2. This TCR came from a man aged 25-40 years in good health. The CDR3 here is CASSLNLAGANNEQFF. The CDR3, as DNA: TGCGCCAGCAGCTTAAACCTAGCGGGAGCTAACAATGAGCAGTTCTTC.